This TCR beta chain was profiled in a study of human T cells and chemical hapten exposure. The CDR3 is 15 residues long. Trimming shortened V by 5 bases and J by 10 bases, and 20 bases separated the two germline ends. The germline V gene has CDR1 MDHEN and CDR2 SYDVKM. The sample's time point: patch test 1, 2 weeks after DPC sensitization. As for treatment: therapeutic diphenylcyclopropenone sensitization with weekly scalp DPC. Donors, patients with alopecia ranging from 18 to 70 years old and judged suitable for DPC, provided samples. TCRdb used MiXCR to reprocess the RACE reads, holding one entry per CDR3 protein. The sample lists around 99,000 distinct CDR3 sequences, over 10% occurring once. In its sample, this clonotype was seen a few times.

The sequencing here drew on whole blood, taken in connection with sensitization to the hapten diphenylcyclopropenone (DPC). The receptor was isolated from a woman aged 40 to 50 with alopecia areata. Some clones in this sample may be carry-over from other donors' samples. The chain has TRBV28 and TRBJ1-4, with TRBD1 as a possible D gene (6 bases). The CDR3 bases are TGTGCCAGCAGTATCCCCCAAGGGCAGGGGTTAAAACTGTTTTTT. It codes for CASSIPQGQGLKLFF.